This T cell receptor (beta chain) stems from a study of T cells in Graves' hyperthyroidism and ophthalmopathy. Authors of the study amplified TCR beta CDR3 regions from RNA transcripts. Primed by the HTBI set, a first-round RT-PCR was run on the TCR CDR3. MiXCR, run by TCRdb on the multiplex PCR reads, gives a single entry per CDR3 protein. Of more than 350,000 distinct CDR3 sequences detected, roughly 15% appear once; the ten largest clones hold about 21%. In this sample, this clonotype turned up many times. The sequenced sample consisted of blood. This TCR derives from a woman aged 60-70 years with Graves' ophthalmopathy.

The CDR3 sequence: CASSLAGGHSTDTQYF. DNA of the CDR3: TGTGCCAGCAGCTTAGCGGGGGGCCATAGCACAGATACGCAGTATTTT. The chain employs TRBV11-2 and TRBJ2-3, with a possible D match to TRBD2 (7 bases). The CDR3 totals 16 residues. V was trimmed by 1 base and J by 0 bases, leaving 11 bases between them. The germline V gene encodes CDR1 SGHAT and CDR2 FQNNGV.